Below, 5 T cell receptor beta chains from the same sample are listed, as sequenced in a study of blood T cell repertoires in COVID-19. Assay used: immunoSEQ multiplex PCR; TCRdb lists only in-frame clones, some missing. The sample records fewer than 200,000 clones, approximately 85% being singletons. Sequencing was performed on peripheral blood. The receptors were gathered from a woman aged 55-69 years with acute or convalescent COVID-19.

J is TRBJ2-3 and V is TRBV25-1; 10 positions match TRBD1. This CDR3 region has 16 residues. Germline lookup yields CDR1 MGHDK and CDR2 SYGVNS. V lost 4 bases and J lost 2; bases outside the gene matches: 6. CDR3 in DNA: TGTGCCAGCAGTGGACGGGACAGGGGCTTCACAGATACGCAGTATTTT. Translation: CASSGRDRGFTDTQYF. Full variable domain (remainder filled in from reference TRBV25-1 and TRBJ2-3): EADIYQTPRYLVIGTGKKITLECSQTMGHDKMYWYQQDPGMELHLIHYSYGVNSTEKGDLSSESTVSRIRTEHFPLTLESARPSHTSQYLCASSGRDRGFTDTQYFGPGTRLTVL.

The CDR3 coding sequence is TGTGCCAGCAGCCCATCCTTAGGACAGGGCCTGGAGGAGACCCAGTACTTC. Translated: CASSPSLGQGLEETQYF. The chain uses TRBV11-3 and TRBJ2-5; the match to TRBD1 covers 8 bases. Germline CDR1 and CDR2: SGHNT and YENEEA. The CDR3 contains 17 residues. V shed 5 bases, J shed 5 bases, and the junction held 16 bases outside the gene matches.

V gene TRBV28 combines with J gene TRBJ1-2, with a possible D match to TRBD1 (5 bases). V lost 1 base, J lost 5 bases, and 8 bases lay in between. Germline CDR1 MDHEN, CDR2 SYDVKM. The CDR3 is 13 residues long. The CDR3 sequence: CASSLSREYGYTF. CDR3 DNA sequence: TGTGCCAGCAGTTTATCCAGGGAATATGGCTACACCTTC.

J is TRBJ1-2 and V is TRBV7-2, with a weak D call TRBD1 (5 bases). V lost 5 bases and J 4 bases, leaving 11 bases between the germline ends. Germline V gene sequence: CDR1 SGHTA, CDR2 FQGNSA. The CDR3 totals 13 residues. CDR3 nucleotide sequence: TGTGCCAGCAGCCCCAGGACAAGCTATGGCTACACCTTC. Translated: CASSPRTSYGYTF.

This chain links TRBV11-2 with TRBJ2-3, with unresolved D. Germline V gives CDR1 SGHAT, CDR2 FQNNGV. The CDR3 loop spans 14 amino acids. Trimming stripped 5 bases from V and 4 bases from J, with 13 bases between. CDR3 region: CASSTVSSADTQYF. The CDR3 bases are TGTGCCAGCAGCACTGTTAGCAGCGCAGATACGCAGTATTTT.